This TCR beta chain stems from a study of response to subunit inactivated influenza vaccine. This clonotype was seen a few times. In TCRdb, the RT-PCR reads were re-called with MiXCR into one record per CDR3 protein. Of about 540,000 distinct CDR3 sequences in the sample, roughly 15% are singletons; the top ten hold around 10%. Germline assignment: CDR1 ENHRY and CDR2 SYGVKD. There are 16 residues in the CDR3. V lost 6 bases, J lost 7 bases, and 10 bases stayed unmatched. The chain employs TRBV10-3 and TRBJ1-6; 9 bases are a match to TRBD1. Sequenced material: PBMCs from blood, taken about 12 days after vaccination. This TCR was sampled from a man in his fifties or sixties who received an inactivated influenza vaccine. CDR3 coding DNA: TGTGCCATCAGGGAGAAGGACAGGGGAATAAATTCACCCCTCCACTTT. This gives the protein CAIREKDRGINSPLHF.